This T cell receptor beta chain was captured by sequencing in a study of neoadjuvant nivolumab and ipilimumab in lung cancer. Background on the study: Patients got nivolumab 3 mg/kg on days 1, 15 and 29; combination added ipilimumab 1 mg/kg day 1.

Generated by immunoSEQ multiplex PCR, the TCRdb table keeps only in-frame clones and is missing some. The sample holds approximately 35,000 clones; 92% are singletons and the top ten take 2% to 2.5%. Overall study findings and caveats: From pretherapy to surgery, tumor richness and clonality rose with dual therapy. Pretherapy blood TCR richness correlated positively with resected tumor richness.

This clone was counted once. The antigen is not known. The source material was peripheral blood, sampled after neoadjuvant nivolumab, alone or with ipilimumab, at or shortly before surgery. The TCR sequence derives from an adult with non-small cell lung cancer.

In DNA form, the CDR3 reads TGTGCCAGCTCACTAAGGCAGGGAAGCTCCTACAATGAGCAGTTCTTC. It translates to CASSLRQGSSYNEQFF. The rearrangement joins TRBV18 to TRBJ2-1; D possibly corresponds to TRBD1 (5 bases). Germline lookup yields CDR1 KGHSH and CDR2 LQKENI. V was shortened by 4 bases and J by 0 bases, with 13 bases between the two germline ends. The CDR3 loop spans 16 amino acids.